A selection of T cell receptor beta chains follows, all from one sample in a study of T cell responses to AZD1222 COVID-19 vaccine. Profiled with immunoSEQ multiplex PCR; TCRdb holds only in-frame clones, not every one. The data show about 97,000 clones, 80% to 90% seen once. The material sequenced was peripheral blood, taken on day 0 of AZD1222 vaccination. The source of these receptors is an adult in good health. Both conserved end residues are part of each CDR3. A D gene is named only where the DNA matches it firmly. Some rows mark clone size as missing; the rest say once, few, many or name a class of expanded clone.

j_call clone_size d_call v_call cdr3_nt cdr3_aa
TRBJ2-5 - TRBD1 TRBV5-1 TGCGCCAGCAGCTTGGGACAGGGTCGAGGTGTAGGAGAGACCCAGTACTTC CASSLGQGRGVGETQYF
TRBJ1-2 - TRBD1 TRBV18 TGTGCCAGCTCACCAAAACCCGGGACAGGGGGTGGCTATGGCTACACCTTC CASSPKPGTGGGYGYTF
TRBJ2-3 - - TRBV7-7 TGTGCCAGCAGCTTAGCGTCGCCGGGGATGGATACGCAGTATTTT CASSLASPGMDTQYF
TRBJ2-1 - TRBD2 TRBV7-8 TGTGCCAGCAGCTTAGAGGCGGGAGTCATCAATGAGCAGTTCTTC CASSLEAGVINEQFF
TRBJ2-5 - - TRBV7-9 TGTGCCAGCAGCTTAACCGGGGGCCAAGAGACCCAGTACTTC CASSLTGGQETQYF
TRBJ1-4 - TRBD1 TRBV5-1 TGCGCCAGCAGCTTGGCGGGACAGGGACATGAAAAACTGTTTTTT CASSLAGQGHEKLFF
TRBJ1-1 - TRBD1 TRBV7-2 TGTGCCAGCAGCCACACCATGTTAGGGACAGGGCCTGAAGCTTTCTTT CASSHTMLGTGPEAFF
TRBJ2-3 - - TRBV3-1/TRBV3-2 TGTGCCAGCCGGCGGGGCGGTAGCACAGATACGCAGTATTTT CASRRGGSTDTQYF
TRBJ2-7 - - TRBV27 TGTGCCAGCAGTCCTCGACAGGTTCGGTCCTACGAGCAGTACTTC CASSPRQVRSYEQYF
TRBJ1-2 - - TRBV7-3 TGTGCCAGCAGCCCAGGAGGGTGGCAGTCAGAGGGCTACACCTTC CASSPGGWQSEGYTF
TRBJ1-5 - - TRBV28 TGTGCCAGCAGTTTCCTGACAGCATATCAGCCCCAGCATTTT CASSFLTAYQPQHF
TRBJ1-1 - - TRBV4-2 TGTGCCAGCAGCCAAGATGTTCCCGGGCAAGTTTACACTGAAGCTTTCTTT CASSQDVPGQVYTEAFF
TRBJ1-1 once TRBD1 TRBV6-5 TGTGCCAGCAGTCTGAACAGGGGGCTCGACACTGAAGCTTTCTTT CASSLNRGLDTEAFF
TRBJ2-1 - - TRBV2 TGTGCCAGCACGTCGGAACGACTCTACAATGAGCAGTTCTTC CASTSERLYNEQFF
TRBJ2-3 - - TRBV18 TGTGCCAGCTCCCTTGGGACGGGCATCGCGAGTACGCAGTATTTT CASSLGTGIASTQYF
TRBJ2-3 - TRBD2 TRBV5-1 TGCGCCAGCAGCTCCCAACTAGCGGGGGGCCCAGATACGCAGTATTTT CASSSQLAGGPDTQYF
TRBJ2-1 once - TRBV20-1 TGCAGTGCTAGTGAATTCGGTAGGCCCTACAATGAGCAGTTCTTC CSASEFGRPYNEQFF
TRBJ1-5 few - TRBV6-5 TGTGCCAGCAGTTACTCCTCAGGCCAGGATCAGCCCCAGCATTTT CASSYSSGQDQPQHF
TRBJ2-2 - TRBD2 TRBV5-6 TGTGCCAGCAGCTGGGGACTAGCGGGGGGAAACACCGGGGAGCTGTTTTTT CASSWGLAGGNTGELFF
TRBJ1-5 - - TRBV7-2 TGTGCCAGCAGCTCCGCCAGACGACAGCCCCAGCATTTT CASSSARRQPQHF
TRBJ1-1 - - TRBV28 TGTGCCAGCAGTTTAGTGGGAATGAACACTGAAGCTTTCTTT CASSLVGMNTEAFF
TRBJ2-2 few - TRBV2 TGTGCCAGCAGTACCGGGGTAGGGGGAACCGGGGAGCTGTTTTTT CASSTGVGGTGELFF
TRBJ2-1 - - TRBV19 TGTGCCAGTAGTATGGGGGGCTCCTACAATGAGCAGTTCTTC CASSMGGSYNEQFF
TRBJ2-1 - TRBD2 TRBV5-1 TGCGCCAGCAGCTTGGAAGTGCTGCGGGAGGGGGTCAATGAGCAGTTCTTC CASSLEVLREGVNEQFF
TRBJ1-2 - TRBD1 TRBV10-3 TGTGCCATCAGTGAGGGACAGGGGGCCTATGGCTACACCTTC CAISEGQGAYGYTF
TRBJ2-1 - TRBD2 TRBV19 TGTGCCAGTAGTACCGAAAGACTAGCGGGGTGGAGCTCCTACAATGAGCAGTTCTTC CASSTERLAGWSSYNEQFF
TRBJ2-7 - - TRBV28 TGTGCCAGCAGTTTATATCCGCTGTTGAACCCCCCCCGAACTCTATACGAGCAGTACTTC CASSLYPLLNPPRTLYEQYF